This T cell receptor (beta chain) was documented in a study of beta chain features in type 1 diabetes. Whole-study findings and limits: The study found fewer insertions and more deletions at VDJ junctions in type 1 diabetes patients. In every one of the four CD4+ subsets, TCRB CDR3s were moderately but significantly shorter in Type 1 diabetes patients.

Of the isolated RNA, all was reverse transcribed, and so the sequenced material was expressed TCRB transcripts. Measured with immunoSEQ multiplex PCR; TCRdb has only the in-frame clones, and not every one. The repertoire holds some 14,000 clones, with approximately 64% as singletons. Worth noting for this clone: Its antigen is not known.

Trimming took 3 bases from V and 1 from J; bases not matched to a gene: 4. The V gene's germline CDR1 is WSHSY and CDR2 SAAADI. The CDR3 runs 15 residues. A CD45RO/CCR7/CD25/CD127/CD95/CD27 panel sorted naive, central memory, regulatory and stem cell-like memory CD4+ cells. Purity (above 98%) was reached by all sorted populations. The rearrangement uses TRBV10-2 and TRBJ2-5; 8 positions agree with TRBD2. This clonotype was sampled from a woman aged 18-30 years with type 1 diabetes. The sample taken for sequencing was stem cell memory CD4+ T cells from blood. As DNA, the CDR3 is TGCGCCAGCAGTGACCCGGCGGGAGGCCAAGAGACCCAGTACTTC. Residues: CASSDPAGGQETQYF.